Sequencing of this T cell receptor (beta chain) was carried out in a study of blood T cell repertoires in COVID-19. Study as a whole: From T cells, B-cell-depleted T cells, or PBMCs came the material, which was cDNA or gDNA.

In this sample, this clone turned up a few times. In the original processing: Quantification of nucleated cells was approximated via reference gene primer amplification. Using immunoSEQ multiplex PCR, the repertoire was profiled, and TCRdb retains in-frame clones only, with some absent. From that table come the V and J calls and clone size; the DNA was used to work out D and trimming. The table lists roughly 250,000 clones, roughly 80% of them singletons. The CDR3 loop spans 12 amino acids. CDR1 and CDR2 (germline): LGHDT, YNNKEL (reference sequence). With 3 bases clipped from V and 6 bases from J, the junction kept 1 base outside the gene matches.

The chain recombines TRBV3-1 (or the pseudogene TRBV3-2) with TRBJ2-7; 8 positions agree with TRBD2. Sample: peripheral blood. This TCR was recovered from a woman older than 75 with acute or convalescent COVID-19. The CDR3 here is CASSQGLGEQYF. The CDR3 DNA reads TGTGCCAGCAGCCAGGGACTAGGCGAGCAGTACTTC.